This is a list of T cell receptor beta chains from one sample in a study of cytomegalovirus exposure and HLA in healthy donors. Some clones are missing from TCRdb's copy, which holds only in-frame ones; the method was immunoSEQ multiplex PCR. This table holds 310,000 or so clones, around 90% found once. Sequencing used PBMCs. Receptor source: a young woman in good health and CMV-seronegative. Each CDR3 is given with its conserved first and last residue. The order of the fields is D gene, V gene, clone size, J gene, CDR3 DNA, CDR3 protein. The D gene is left open where the match is weak. Clone size is shown for a subset of rows, as once, few, many or a class of expanded clone.

>TRBD1|TRBV4-1|.|TRBJ1-2
TGCGCCAGCAGTCCCCTGGGGACAGGGGGCAACTATGGCTACACCTTC
CASSPLGTGGNYGYTF
>TRBD1|TRBV29-1|.|TRBJ1-2
TGCAGCGTCATAGGGGACAGGGTAGACGGCTACACCTTC
CSVIGDRVDGYTF
>.|TRBV7-8|.|TRBJ1-1
TGTGCCAGCAGCTTAGCGCTCGGGGTTGGGTCTGGCACTGAAGCTTTCTTT
CASSLALGVGSGTEAFF
>.|TRBV21-1|.|TRBJ2-7
TGTGCCAGCAGCAAAGAGTCCGGCAGGAAGAGCTCCTACGAGCAGTACTTC
CASSKESGRKSSYEQYF
>.|TRBV19|.|TRBJ1-1
TGTGCCAGTAGTACCAGTTCGGGAGTTAGCACTGAAGCTTTCTTT
CASSTSSGVSTEAFF
>.|TRBV28|.|TRBJ1-2
TGTGCCAGCAGTGGTCAATTCAGGTGCACCTTC
CASSGQFRCTF
>TRBD1|TRBV19|.|TRBJ2-7
TGTGCCAGTAGTATTGGACAGGGGGCGTGGGAGCAGTACTTC
CASSIGQGAWEQYF
>TRBD1|TRBV7-3|.|TRBJ2-7
TGTGCCAGCAGCCCTTCCTGGACAGGGAAGAGGAGCGGTGAGGAGCAGTACTTC
CASSPSWTGKRSGEEQYF
>TRBD1|TRBV11-3|.|TRBJ1-5
TGTGCCAGCAGCTTAGCCGGGACAGCTGATCAGCCCCAGCATTTT
CASSLAGTADQPQHF
>TRBD1|TRBV5-1|.|TRBJ2-7
TGCGCCAGCAGCGCCGGACAGGAGAGCTCCTACGAGCAGTACTTC
CASSAGQESSYEQYF
>.|TRBV5-1|once|TRBJ1-5
TGCGCCAGCAGCTTGGGTCCGACACAGAGCAATCAGCCCCAGCATTTT
CASSLGPTQSNQPQHF
>.|TRBV5-1|.|TRBJ1-5
TGCGCCAGCAGCTTGGACATGGCTCTCAATCAGCCCCAGCATTTT
CASSLDMALNQPQHF
>.|TRBV27|few|TRBJ2-1
TGTGCCAGCACCCCTTTAGGGGGTCTTTCCTACAATGAGCAGTTCTTC
CASTPLGGLSYNEQFF
>.|TRBV9|.|TRBJ1-1
TGTGCCAGCAGCCCAAAACAGGGAGTTGGCACTGAAGCTTTCTTT
CASSPKQGVGTEAFF
>TRBD2|TRBV15|.|TRBJ2-7
TGTGCCACCAGCAGAGACCGCCCCCAGACTAGCGCCTACGAGCAGTACTTC
CATSRDRPQTSAYEQYF
>TRBD1|TRBV5-1|.|TRBJ2-7
TGCGCCAGCAGCGAACAGGGGGCTTACGAGCAGTACTTC
CASSEQGAYEQYF
>.|TRBV6-5|few|TRBJ2-2
TGTGCCAGCAGTTTTGCAGGGAACACCGGGGAGCTGTTTTTT
CASSFAGNTGELFF
>.|TRBV27|.|TRBJ1-6
TGTGCCAGCAGTTTTAGCCCGGACACCCCGAGTTCACCCCTCCACTTT
CASSFSPDTPSSPLHF
>.|TRBV2|.|TRBJ1-2
TGTGCCAGCAGTGAAGTAAAGCTCTCTAACTATGGCTACACCTTC
CASSEVKLSNYGYTF
>.|TRBV6-5|.|TRBJ1-4
TGTGCCAGTGGAAGATCAGGGGATGAAAAACTGTTTTTT
CASGRSGDEKLFF
>.|TRBV6-5|.|TRBJ1-1
TGTGCCAGCAGTTACATTCGAGGGAATTCGGCTGAAGCTTTCTTT
CASSYIRGNSAEAFF
>.|TRBV7-9|.|TRBJ2-1
TGTGCCAGCAGCCCAGGGCCATTCAATGAGCAGTTCTTC
CASSPGPFNEQFF
>TRBD1|TRBV7-2|.|TRBJ1-2
TGTGCCAGCAGCCGACAGGGTAAAGCTAACTATGGCTACACCTTC
CASSRQGKANYGYTF
>TRBD1|TRBV6-5|.|TRBJ1-4
TGTGCCAGTAAGACAGGGGCGGCTGAAAAACTGTTTTTT
CASKTGAAEKLFF